These 16 T cell receptor beta chains were sequenced from one sample in a study of spatial heterogeneity in lung cancer. TCRdb redid the calling of the 5' RACE reads with MiXCR, one entry per CDR3 protein. The table has some 3,000 distinct CDR3 sequences, approximately 17% seen once; the top ten hold around 15%. Sample time point: sample taken at primary tumor resection. Study observations and caveats: The number of expanded tumor alpha and beta chains correlated with mutation number.

The antigens of these receptors remain unknown. The specimen comprised lung tumor tissue, sampled at surgery. The receptors here all came from a male donor with early-stage non-small cell lung cancer.

By frequency in the sample, this clonotype is large (0.1 to 1%). DNA for the CDR3: TGTGCCAGCAGCTTCGGTGAAGCGGGAGAAAAGCAGTACTTC. This translates into CASSFGEAGEKQYF. The chain carries TRBV7-2 and TRBJ2-7, with 8 nucleotides matching TRBD2. The CDR3 runs to 14 residues. V shed 3 bases and J 8 bases; nucleotides not matched to a gene: 9. Germline assignment: CDR1 SGHTA and CDR2 FQGNSA.

This clonotype has only a few counts. The rearrangement uses TRBV27 and TRBJ2-1; 12 bases match TRBD2. CDR3 length equals 19 residues. Germline values: CDR1 MNHEY, CDR2 SMNVEV (reference sequence). V shed 3 bases, J shed 5 bases, and the junction held 14 bases outside the gene matches. The CDR3, as DNA: TGTGCCAGCAGTTTTTCGACTAGCGGGGGAGCCCCAACCAACAATGAGCAGTTCTTC. This sequence encodes CASSFSTSGGAPTNNEQFF.

This clonotype qualifies as medium-sized. V usage is TRBV4-1 and J usage is TRBJ2-7; 7 nucleotides align to TRBD2. Germline trimming cut 0 bases from V and 4 bases from J; bases unmatched to any gene: 12. The CDR3 sequence is 17 residues long. Germline lookup yields CDR1 MGHRA and CDR2 YSYEKL. The CDR3 bases are TGCGCCAGCAGCCAAGATACGAGCGGGGCCCTGTCTTACGAGCAGTACTTC. It codes for CASSQDTSGALSYEQYF.

This clonotype has more than one count but fewer than ten. The gene calls are TRBV9 and TRBJ2-7, with D possibly TRBD2 on 6 matching bases. This CDR3 is 15 amino acids long. Looked up from germline, CDR1 is SGDLS and CDR2 is YYNGEE. Trimming took 0 bases from V and 0 from J, leaving 10 bases between them. Here the CDR3 DNA reads TGTGCCAGCAGCGTAGCTCGGGACTTCTCCTACGAGCAGTACTTC. It specifies CASSVARDFSYEQYF.

The J gene is TRBJ2-1, the V gene TRBV4-1, with D possibly TRBD1 on 6 matching bases. From germline, CDR1 is MGHRA and CDR2 YSYEKL. Deletions cut 2 bases from V and 0 bases from J, with 11 bases between. This CDR3 comprises 16 residues. The chain's CDR3 is CASSQRTASSYNEQFF. In DNA form, the CDR3 reads TGCGCCAGCAGCCAAAGGACAGCGAGCTCCTACAATGAGCAGTTCTTC.

In its sample, this clonotype ranks as large. V usage is TRBV20-1 and J usage is TRBJ1-2, with D maybe TRBD1 (5 bases). Looked up from germline, CDR1 is DFQATT and CDR2 is SNEGSKA (reference sequence). This CDR3 has 13 amino acids. The V end lost 3 bases, the J end lost 3 bases, and 11 bases lay between the germline ends. The CDR3 region has the DNA TGCAGTGCTAGCCCCGGGACGGACTATGGCTACACCTTC. Its protein product is CSASPGTDYGYTF.

This rearrangement joins TRBV27 to TRBJ2-4; TRBD1 is a possible D gene (6 bases). The CDR3 length is 15 residues. Between the trimmed V and J ends, which lost 4 bases and 6 bases, there was a span of 16 bases. Germline loops: CDR1 MNHEY, CDR2 SMNVEV (reference sequence). This CDR3 reads CASSSGHLGPNIQYF. CDR3 bases: TGTGCCAGCAGTTCGGGACACCTAGGGCCAAACATTCAGTACTTC.

The V call is TRBV5-4, the J call TRBJ2-3; no firm D call. The V gene's germline CDR1 is SGHNT and CDR2 YYREEE (reference sequence). The germline V and J ends were trimmed by 2 bases and 2 bases, with 6 bases remaining between them. The CDR3 has 13 residues. The CDR3 nucleotides are TGTGCCAGCAGCTTTGGCCCCACAGATACGCAGTATTTT. It codes for CASSFGPTDTQYF.

This clonotype is labeled as large. This chain's CDR3 is CASSIGAKKETQYF. CDR3 coding DNA: TGTGCCAGCTCCATTGGCGCGAAGAAAGAGACCCAGTACTTC. V is TRBV9 and J is TRBJ2-5; the D is unclear. V was trimmed by 7 bases and J by 3 bases, leaving 16 bases between them. Looked up from germline, CDR1 is SGDLS and CDR2 is YYNGEE. This CDR3 has 14 amino acids.

This clonotype showed up just a few times. This sequence joins TRBV2 and TRBJ2-7, with D perhaps TRBD1 (5 bases). CDR1 SNHLY and CDR2 FYNNEI come from the germline V gene. The CDR3 sequence is 14 residues long. With 1 base removed from V and 3 bases from J, the gap between germline ends came to 10 bases. The CDR3 spells CASSEVGRVYEQYF. In nucleotides, the CDR3 is TGTGCCAGCAGTGAAGTTGGCAGGGTCTACGAGCAGTACTTC.

J is TRBJ2-1 and V is TRBV27; TRBD2 matches at 7 bases. The CDR3 has 14 amino acids. J gave up 7 bases and V 5 bases, and 8 bases lay outside the gene matches. CDR1 and CDR2 (germline): MNHEY, SMNVEV (reference sequence). The CDR3 DNA sequence: TGTGCCAGCAGTCCCGGGGGGTGGAATAATGAGCAGTTCTTC. This sequence encodes CASSPGGWNNEQFF.

The J gene is TRBJ2-2, the V gene TRBV4-1; no clear D gene. Trimming took off 0 bases at V and 8 bases at J, with 10 bases between the two ends. The germline V gene encodes CDR1 MGHRA and CDR2 YSYEKL. This CDR3 has 14 amino acids. The CDR3 loop reads CASSQDGLGGELFF. The CDR3 nucleotides read TGCGCCAGCAGCCAAGACGGTCTGGGAGGGGAGCTGTTTTTT.

This clonotype was detected ten times or more. CDR3 bases: TGTGCCAGCAGCCAACAGGGGCGGGATGAGCAGTTCTTC. It specifies CASSQQGRDEQFF. The V gene is TRBV4-2, the J gene TRBJ2-1; weak D call: TRBD1 (6 bases). This CDR3 has 13 residues. The germline V gene encodes CDR1 LGHNA and CDR2 YNFKEQ. Trimming took 2 bases from V and 8 from J, leaving 10 bases between them.

The chain uses TRBV5-1 and TRBJ1-6; D is unclear. V lost 2 bases to trimming and J lost 10 bases, with 10 bases between them. This CDR3 region has 13 residues. Germline values: CDR1 SGHRS, CDR2 YFSETQ. This CDR3 reads CASSLGGESPLHF. CDR3 DNA sequence: TGCGCCAGCAGCTTAGGTGGGGAATCACCCCTCCACTTT. The complete variable domain, with remaining parts taken from reference TRBV5-1 and TRBJ1-6, reads KAGVTQTPRYLIKTRGQQVTLSCSPISGHRSVSWYQQTPGQGLQFLFEYFSETQRNKGNFPGRFSGRQFSNSRSEMNVSTLELGDSALYLCASSLGGESPLHFGNGTRLTVT.

This clonotype showed up just a few times. The rearrangement uses TRBV6-5 and TRBJ2-6, with D possibly TRBD2 on 7 matching bases. This CDR3 comprises 17 residues. Germline V gene lookup returns CDR1 MNHEY and CDR2 SVGAGI. Trimming took off 6 bases at V and 4 bases at J, with 19 bases between the two ends. The CDR3 here is CASSPTGGRRGANVLTF. In DNA, the CDR3 is TGTGCCAGCAGCCCGACGGGGGGCAGGAGAGGGGCCAACGTCCTGACTTTC.

This clonotype was detected only a few times. The chain links TRBV11-2 to TRBJ2-2; 8 bases agree with TRBD1. Germline CDR1 reads SGHAT; CDR2 reads FQNNGV. The ends lost 6 bases at V and 5 bases at J; junction bases unmatched: 11. The CDR3 covers 16 residues. In DNA form, the CDR3 reads TGTGCCAGCAGGTTTCTCAGGGGGCGATCAACCGGGGAGCTGTTTTTT. Translated, it gives CASRFLRGRSTGELFF.